A single sample is the source of the 15 T cell receptor beta chains below, sequenced in a study of T cell responses to AZD1222 COVID-19 vaccine. TCRdb's table, derived via immunoSEQ multiplex PCR, lists solely in-frame clones and lacks some. The top ten hold 4% to 5.5% of the sample, which has some 99,000 clones, about 87% seen once. The sequencing used peripheral blood, collected 28 days after the second AZD1222 dose. The source of these receptors is an adult who received the AZD1222 COVID-19 vaccine.

The chain recombines TRBV19 with TRBJ1-2; D remains unclear. V lost 0 bases, J lost 4 bases, and 9 bases lay in between. The CDR3 totals 14 residues. Germline CDR1 reads LNHDA; CDR2 reads SQIVND (reference sequence). CDR3 sequence: CASSIDHATYGYTF. CDR3 sequence (DNA): TGTGCCAGTAGTATAGATCACGCAACCTATGGCTACACCTTC.

J is TRBJ2-1 and V is TRBV11-2; 7 bases are a match to TRBD1. The V gene's germline CDR1 is SGHAT and CDR2 FQNNGV. With 5 bases clipped from V and 5 bases from J, the junction kept 12 bases outside the gene matches. This CDR3 region has 16 residues. The CDR3 sequence: CASSHPSGQSNNEQFF. The CDR3 region has the DNA TGTGCCAGCAGCCACCCTTCGGGACAGAGCAACAATGAGCAGTTCTTC.

V is TRBV10-3 and J is TRBJ1-1; TRBD1 aligns across 10 bases. Germline CDR1 reads ENHRY; CDR2 reads SYGVKD. The CDR3 length is 11 residues. With V trimmed by 6 bases and J by 11 bases, 3 bases remained unmatched. CDR3 in amino acids: CAIRGQGEAFF. Here the CDR3 DNA reads TGTGCCATCAGAGGACAGGGGGAGGCTTTCTTT.

The V and J genes are TRBV7-6 and TRBJ2-2, with TRBD1 identical over 7 bases. The CDR3 length is 15 residues. From germline, CDR1 is SGHVS and CDR2 FNYEAQ. V was pared by 4 bases and J by 5 bases, with 7 bases of the junction left unmatched. CDR3 bases: TGTGCCAGCAGCTCGGGAAACAGGGGAACCGGGGAGCTGTTTTTT. Encoded protein: CASSSGNRGTGELFF. Drawing the rest from reference TRBV7-6 and TRBJ2-2, the complete variable domain is GAGVSQSPRYKVTKRGQDVALRCDPISGHVSLYWYRQALGQGPEFLTYFNYEAQQDKSGLPNDRFSAERPEGSISTLTIQRTEQRDSAMYRCASSSGNRGTGELFFGEGSRLTVL.

The rearrangement uses TRBV2 and TRBJ1-2, with a tentative D call TRBD1 (6 bases). The germline CDR1 and CDR2 sequences are SNHLY and FYNNEI. V was pared by 6 bases and J by 0 bases, with 26 bases between. CDR3 size: 19 residues. CDR3 in DNA: TGTGCCAGCAGGCATCTTAAGAGCAAGACAGGCGCAGCTAACTATGGCTACACCTTC. Protein sequence: CASRHLKSKTGAANYGYTF.

This chain uses TRBV6-2 or TRBV6-3 with TRBJ1-2, with 7 bases lining up with TRBD1. From germline, CDR1 is MNHEY and CDR2 SVGEGT. V shed 2 bases, J shed 3 bases, and the junction held 3 bases outside the gene matches. The length of the CDR3 is 14 residues. CDR3 residues: CASSYADRYYGYTF. In DNA form, the CDR3 reads TGTGCCAGCAGTTACGCGGACAGGTACTATGGCTACACCTTC.

This chain joins TRBV7-2 and TRBJ1-2; no clear D gene. Trimming left V 1 base short and J 5 bases short, with 17 bases between. Looked up from germline, CDR1 is SGHTA and CDR2 is FQGNSA. The CDR3 spans 16 residues. The CDR3 sequence is CASSLDLRASMYGYTF. CDR3 coding DNA: TGTGCCAGCAGCTTAGACCTCCGGGCCTCTATGTATGGCTACACCTTC.

This chain links TRBV7-2 with TRBJ1-3; 7 positions agree with TRBD1. V lost 5 bases, J lost 0 bases, and 1 base stayed unmatched. The germline gives CDR1 SGHTA, CDR2 FQGNSA. This CDR3 spans 14 amino acids. CDR3 amino acids: CASSAGGSGNTIYF. In nucleotides, the CDR3 is TGTGCCAGCAGCGCAGGGGGCTCTGGAAACACCATATATTTT.

CDR3: CASSHGLEAFF. CDR3 nucleotide sequence: TGTGCCAGCAGTCACGGCCTTGAAGCTTTCTTT. The genes are TRBV6-6 and TRBJ1-1; the D is unclear. Germline assignment: CDR1 MNHNY and CDR2 SVGAGI (reference sequence). This CDR3 contains 11 residues. V was cut by 5 bases and J by 7 bases, with 8 bases left in between.

For this clone: Other nucleotide sequences from this sample produce the same CDR3. The V and J genes are TRBV9 and TRBJ2-7, with 10 bases lining up with TRBD1. The CDR3 length is 14 residues. Germline CDR1 SGDLS, CDR2 YYNGEE. Trimming took 4 bases from V and 3 from J; bases not matched to a gene: 4. CDR3 loop: CASSPRDRGYEQYF. The CDR3 bases are TGTGCCAGCAGCCCCCGGGACAGGGGCTACGAGCAGTACTTC.

V gene TRBV5-1 combines with J gene TRBJ2-5; the match to TRBD2 covers 11 bases. The CDR3 covers 15 residues. The junction had 7 bases not matched to a gene; V was cut back by 4 bases and J by 5 bases. CDR1 and CDR2 (germline): SGHRS, YFSETQ. The CDR3 reads CASSRGTSGRETQYF. CDR3 nucleotide sequence: TGCGCCAGCAGCAGGGGGACTAGCGGAAGGGAGACCCAGTACTTC.

The genes are TRBV3-1 (or the pseudogene TRBV3-2) and TRBJ2-7; 7 bases are shared with TRBD1. The CDR3 contains 13 residues. Germline values: CDR1 LGHDT, CDR2 YNNKEL (reference sequence). V lost 4 bases and J lost 3; bases outside the gene matches: 3. The CDR3 loop is CASSRGQSYEQYF. The CDR3 coding sequence is TGTGCCAGCAGCCGGGGACAGAGCTACGAGCAGTACTTC.

The V gene is TRBV7-6, the J gene TRBJ2-3; D may be TRBD2 (7 bases). Germline V gene lookup returns CDR1 SGHVS and CDR2 FNYEAQ. V was clipped by 1 base and J by 0 bases, with 11 bases between them. The CDR3 length is 16 residues. Here the CDR3 reads CASSLVAGASTDTQYF. The CDR3 DNA follows: TGTGCCAGCAGCTTAGTCGCGGGGGCTAGCACAGATACGCAGTATTTT.

V and J are TRBV7-2 and TRBJ2-7, with 8 positions matching TRBD2. The CDR3 has 14 amino acids. Germline lookup yields CDR1 SGHTA and CDR2 FQGNSA. V lost 7 bases and J lost 3; bases outside the gene matches: 8. The CDR3: CASTPSSGNYEQYF. The CDR3 DNA is TGTGCCAGCACCCCAAGTAGCGGGAACTACGAGCAGTACTTC.

V usage is TRBV7-2 and J usage is TRBJ1-1, with D possibly being TRBD1 (5 bases). The V gene's germline CDR1 is SGHTA and CDR2 FQGNSA. The CDR3 has 14 residues. V was pared by 5 bases and J by 4 bases, with 14 bases between. CDR3 sequence: CASSHGVRGTEAFF. The CDR3 bases are TGTGCCAGCAGCCATGGGGTGAGGGGCACTGAAGCTTTCTTT.